Listed below are T cell receptor beta chains from one sample, sequenced in a study of human T cells and chemical hapten exposure. MiXCR was run by TCRdb on the RACE reads, yielding one entry per CDR3 protein. The sample has 150,000 to 200,000 distinct CDR3 sequences, 20% to 25% seen once; the top ten hold about 2.3%. Sequenced material: whole blood, taken in connection with sensitization to the hapten diphenylcyclopropenone (DPC). The receptor set was obtained from a woman between 40 and 55 years old with alopecia areata. Some clones in this sample may be carry-over from other donors' samples. The conserved cysteine and the conserved F or W are not part of the CDR3 here. D genes are given only for firm matches.

cdr3_aa d_call v_call
AINQDRALKQY TRBD1 TRBV10-3
AVQTANYGYT NA TRBV10-3
SARGTGTASTYEQY TRBD1 TRBV20-1
ASSLGSRGGPTQETQY NA TRBV7-2
ASSPTLAERGEQY TRBD2 TRBV7-2
ASSEYANYGYT NA TRBV6-1
AISEANPSYNEQF NA TRBV10-3
ASSQDRFGGYT TRBD1 TRBV5-1
ASSLPPGKDSRDNTQY NA TRBV7-9
ASFRPSNPGDQETQY NA TRBV23-1
ASSQRARETQY NA TRBV27
ASSGTSTEAF NA TRBV25-1
ASSSQPTNYGYT NA TRBV5-1
ASSLEGSGRAFDEQF TRBD2 TRBV5-6
ASSTPRSEAF NA TRBV12-3/TRBV12-4
ASSLSGDTGELF TRBD2 TRBV28
SVEGGLAGSYNEQF TRBD2 TRBV29-1
ASSVGTGLNYGYT NA TRBV9
ASSLAGTSGRAAETQY TRBD2 TRBV3-1
ASSPLDRAHEQY TRBD1 TRBV28
ASSADRASSYEQY TRBD1 TRBV5-1
ASSFRGRNTIY TRBD1 TRBV27
AISESEMGNQPQH NA TRBV10-3
ASSPLGVIQETQY NA TRBV18
SARGGTGGHEQY TRBD1 TRBV20-1
ASSLRQGKDREY NA TRBV28
SARLAGGPDTQY TRBD2 TRBV20-1
ASSLTGGYRGYT TRBD1 TRBV28
ASTRNNEQY NA TRBV6-1
ASSSGAWTSGSTDTQY TRBD2 TRBV27
SARDRGLSKVETQY NA TRBV20-1
ASSPGPHNEQF NA TRBV7-3